Listed here is a single TCR beta chain. This CDR3 contains 17 residues. Germline trimming cut 4 bases from V and 3 bases from J; bases unmatched to any gene: 13. Germline V gene lookup returns CDR1 MNHNS and CDR2 SASEGT. This sample was included in a study of cytomegalovirus exposure and HLA in healthy donors. PCR primers comprised 60 Vbeta and 13 Jbeta primers. This table comes from immunoSEQ multiplex PCR, and its TCRdb copy is limited to in-frame clones, with some not included. The data contain under 200,000 clones, around four fifths of them singletons. This clonotype was sampled from a woman between 18 and 30 years old in good health and CMV-seronegative. The sequencing sample was made of PBMCs. This sequence joins TRBV6-1 and TRBJ1-1, with TRBD1 matching over 8 bases. In nucleotides, the CDR3 is TGTGCCAGCAGTGCAGACCTCCTCAGGGGGCGTGACACTGAAGCTTTCTTT. As protein: CASSADLLRGRDTEAFF.